The 21 T cell receptor beta chains given below trace back to one sample, sequenced in a study of PD-L1 blockade in urothelial cancer. Time point meaning: pretreatment peripheral blood. Here immunoSEQ multiplex PCR was the method, and the copy in TCRdb shows in-frame clones only, minus some. The repertoire consists of 30,000 to 40,000 clones, with 75% to 90% occurring once and the leading ten covering less than 20%. The starting material was PBMCs, obtained around atezolizumab (anti-PD-L1) treatment. The receptors come from a man between 60 and 70 years old with urothelial cancer.

Only a few counts were recorded for this clone. The chain recombines TRBV11-3 with TRBJ2-1, with D perhaps TRBD2 (6 bases). Germline CDR1 is SGHNT and CDR2 is YENEEA. The length of the CDR3 is 13 residues. With 5 bases removed from V and 9 bases from J, the gap between germline ends came to 14 bases. The DNA of the CDR3 is TGTGCCAGCAGCCTGCGGGATCCCGGTGAGCAGTTCTTC. This encodes CASSLRDPGEQFF.

The V gene is TRBV28, the J gene TRBJ1-5; D is perhaps TRBD1 (6 bases). V was trimmed by 1 base and J by 0 bases, leaving 28 bases between them. The CDR3 covers 22 residues. The germline CDR1 and CDR2 sequences are MDHEN and SYDVKM. The CDR3, as DNA: TGTGCCAGCAGTTTATTGACAGGCCGTCTCCCCCGTGATACGCCTAGCAATCAGCCCCAGCATTTT. Translated: CASSLLTGRLPRDTPSNQPQHF.

The V call is TRBV14, the J call TRBJ1-3; D not resolved. Germline CDR1 and CDR2: SGHDN and FVKESK. The length of the CDR3 is 14 residues. Deletions cut 4 bases from V and 4 bases from J, with 11 bases between. The CDR3 loop reads CASSRFDKGNTIYF. In DNA, the CDR3 is TGTGCCAGCAGCCGTTTCGACAAGGGAAACACCATATATTTT.

The J gene is TRBJ1-4, the V gene TRBV13; the D gene is possibly TRBD1 (5 bases). Germline assignment: CDR1 PRHDT and CDR2 FYEKMQ (reference sequence). The ends were cut back, 7 bases at V and 16 bases at J, with 19 bases in the middle. The CDR3 is 12 amino acids. CDR3 nucleotides: TGTGCCAGCACCCGGGGGAAAGGGGCTAAGTTTTTT. Amino acids: CASTRGKGAKFF.

V gene TRBV2 combines with J gene TRBJ1-2; D uncertain. The CDR3 is 12 residues long. V was clipped by 8 bases and J by 1 base, with 8 bases between them. The V gene's germline CDR1 is SNHLY and CDR2 FYNNEI. The CDR3 DNA follows: TGTGCCAGCGAGGCGGGTAACTATGGCTACACCTTC. Protein product: CASEAGNYGYTF.

The rearrangement links TRBV7-3 to TRBJ2-1, with D tentatively TRBD2 (5 bases). Trimming stripped 4 bases from V and 6 bases from J, with 19 bases between. CDR1 and CDR2 (germline): SGHTA, FQGTGA. CDR3 length equals 16 residues. The DNA of the CDR3 is TGTGCCAGCAGCTCCCGCGTAGGCGGGCCCGTCAATGAGCAGTTCTTC. It translates to CASSSRVGGPVNEQFF.

The J gene is TRBJ1-1, the V gene TRBV5-1; tentatively, D is TRBD1 (6 bases). This CDR3 has 15 residues. The germline V and J ends were trimmed by 3 bases and 4 bases, with 16 bases remaining between them. Germline V gene lookup returns CDR1 SGHRS and CDR2 YFSETQ. The CDR3 is CASSSLVGQSTEAFF. Here the CDR3 DNA reads TGCGCCAGCAGCTCGCTAGTGGGACAAAGCACTGAAGCTTTCTTT.

This clone was seen a handful of times. This chain links TRBV11-2 with TRBJ2-7, with a tentative D call TRBD1 (6 bases). The V and J ends lost 11 bases and 3 bases respectively, with 23 bases between them. This CDR3 has 15 residues. CDR1 is SGHAT, CDR2 FQNNGV, per germline. In DNA, the CDR3 is TGTGCCCCGGTTGACAGGACACCAAACCGCTACGAGCAGTACTTC. It yields the protein CAPVDRTPNRYEQYF.

This clone was picked up a small number of times. The CDR3 sequence is CASSPGPGELFF. The CDR3 DNA sequence: TGTGCCAGCAGCCCAGGGCCCGGGGAGCTGTTTTTT. The rearrangement uses TRBV14 and TRBJ2-2, with D maybe TRBD1 (5 bases). CDR3 size: 12 residues. Germline values: CDR1 SGHDN, CDR2 FVKESK. V lost 4 bases and J 6 bases, leaving 6 bases between the germline ends. The full variable domain, in which reference TRBV14 and TRBJ2-2 provide the parts outside the CDR3, is EAGVTQFPSHSVIEKGQTVTLRCDPISGHDNLYWYRRVMGKEIKFLLHFVKESKQDESGMPNNRFLAERTGGTYSTLKVQPAELEDSGVYFCASSPGPGELFFGEGSRLTVL.

The chain recombines TRBV27 with TRBJ2-2; 13 nucleotides match TRBD2. CDR1 MNHEY and CDR2 SMNVEV come from the germline V gene (reference sequence). J gave up 9 bases and V 5 bases, and 3 bases lay outside the gene matches. The CDR3 is 14 residues long. The DNA for the CDR3 is TGTGCCAGCAGTCCCGGGACTAGCGGGAGGGAGCTGTTTTTT. Protein: CASSPGTSGRELFF.

V and J are TRBV27 and TRBJ2-1, with 8 bases aligning to TRBD2. Per germline, CDR1 MNHEY and CDR2 SMNVEV (reference sequence). The V gene end was trimmed by 3 bases and the J gene end by 8 bases; junction bases not matched to a gene: 9. The CDR3 length is 15 residues. The CDR3 DNA sequence: TGTGCCAGCAGTTTGACTAGCGAGACACACGATGAGCAGTTCTTC. Translating gives CASSLTSETHDEQFF.

V and J are TRBV7-9 and TRBJ2-7; TRBD1 matches 8 bases. V gave up 2 bases and J gave up 3 bases; unmatched junction bases: 6. The CDR3 is made up of 15 amino acids. The germline CDR1 and CDR2 sequences are SEHNR and FQNEAQ (reference sequence). The CDR3 DNA is TGTGCCAGCAGCTTATCCCGGGACAGGAACTACGAGCAGTACTTC. This translates into CASSLSRDRNYEQYF.

This clone was observed a few times. The CDR3 bases are TGTGCCAGCAGTTTCAGACAGGGAAAGTGGAAGTACTTC. Translated, it gives CASSFRQGKWKYF. The chain combines TRBV6-5 with TRBJ2-7; TRBD1 matches 7 bases. In germline, CDR1 is MNHEY, CDR2 SVGAGI. CDR3 length: 13 residues. V gave up 4 bases and J gave up 11 bases; unmatched junction bases: 11.

CDR3 bases: TGTGCCAGCAGCGGGGGACAGGGCGGCGGCTACACCTTC. It codes for CASSGGQGGGYTF. V usage is TRBV5-5 and J usage is TRBJ1-2; 9 bases align to TRBD1. The J segment lost 8 bases and the V segment lost 4 bases, leaving 6 bases of the junction unmatched. The germline V gene encodes CDR1 SGHKS and CDR2 YYEKEE (reference sequence). The CDR3 is 13 amino acids.

The J gene is TRBJ2-3, the V gene TRBV5-1; 12 bases are shared with TRBD2. V shed 1 base and J 2 bases; nucleotides not matched to a gene: 2. Germline CDR1 is SGHRS and CDR2 is YFSETQ. This CDR3 is built from 16 residues. CDR3 DNA: TGCGCCAGCAGCTTGAGGACTAGCGGGATCACAGATACGCAGTATTTT. Translation gives CASSLRTSGITDTQYF.

The chain is built from TRBV2 and TRBJ2-7; TRBD1 agrees at 10 bases. With V trimmed by 8 bases and J by 4 bases, 5 bases remained unmatched. Germline V gives CDR1 SNHLY, CDR2 FYNNEI. The CDR3 runs to 13 residues. The CDR3 DNA sequence: TGTGCCAGCGGGGGGGACAGGGGTTACGAGCAGTACTTC. The encoded protein is CASGGDRGYEQYF.

The chain couples TRBV10-2 to TRBJ2-5; 8 nucleotides match TRBD1. The J call may be faulty, since TRBJ2-7 better matches the DNA end. The CDR3 has 14 residues. CDR1 is WSHSY and CDR2 is SAAADI in the germline V gene. In nucleotides, the CDR3 is TGCGCCAGCCCCGACAGGGGCCTCCCCTACGAGCAGTACTTC. The encoded protein is CASPDRGLPYEQYF.

The chain recombines TRBV9 with TRBJ2-3; weak D call: TRBD2 (7 bases). Trimming left V 0 bases short and J 6 bases short, with 20 bases between. This CDR3 comprises 17 residues. Germline V lookup: CDR1 SGDLS, CDR2 YYNGEE. The CDR3 region is CASSVATSGTKEDTQYF. The CDR3 DNA follows: TGTGCCAGCAGCGTAGCTACGAGCGGGACAAAGGAGGATACGCAGTATTTT. Based on the CDR3 plus reference TRBV9 and TRBJ2-3, the full variable domain is DSGVTQTPKHLITATGQRVTLRCSPRSGDLSVYWYQQSLDQGLQFLIQYYNGEERAKGNILERFSAQQFPDLHSELNLSSLELGDSALYFCASSVATSGTKEDTQYFGPGTRLTVL.

This sequence joins TRBV28 and TRBJ2-5; TRBD2 matches at 8 bases. The CDR3 has 18 amino acids. V lost 1 base to trimming and J lost 4 bases; unmatched junction nucleotides: 14. Germline CDR1 MDHEN, CDR2 SYDVKM. The CDR3 region has the DNA TGTGCCAGCAGTTTATCGCCGGGACTAGGAAGCCTTGGAGAGACCCAGTACTTC. It yields the protein CASSLSPGLGSLGETQYF.

The rearrangement joins TRBV28 to TRBJ2-2; the match to TRBD1 covers 8 bases. The CDR3 has 13 residues. V gave up 11 bases and J gave up 7 bases; unmatched junction bases: 9. Per germline, CDR1 MDHEN and CDR2 SYDVKM. The CDR3 loop reads CAGRQGQGGELFF. CDR3 DNA: TGTGCCGGAAGACAGGGGCAAGGCGGGGAGCTGTTTTTT.

V usage is TRBV5-5 and J usage is TRBJ2-3, with D hard to call. The CDR3 length is 15 residues. Trimming left V 1 base short and J 2 bases short, with 11 bases between. Germline V CDR1 and CDR2: SGHKS, YYEKEE (reference sequence). This CDR3 is CASSLMNSVTDTQYF. In DNA form, the CDR3 reads TGTGCCAGCAGCTTGATGAATAGTGTCACAGATACGCAGTATTTT.